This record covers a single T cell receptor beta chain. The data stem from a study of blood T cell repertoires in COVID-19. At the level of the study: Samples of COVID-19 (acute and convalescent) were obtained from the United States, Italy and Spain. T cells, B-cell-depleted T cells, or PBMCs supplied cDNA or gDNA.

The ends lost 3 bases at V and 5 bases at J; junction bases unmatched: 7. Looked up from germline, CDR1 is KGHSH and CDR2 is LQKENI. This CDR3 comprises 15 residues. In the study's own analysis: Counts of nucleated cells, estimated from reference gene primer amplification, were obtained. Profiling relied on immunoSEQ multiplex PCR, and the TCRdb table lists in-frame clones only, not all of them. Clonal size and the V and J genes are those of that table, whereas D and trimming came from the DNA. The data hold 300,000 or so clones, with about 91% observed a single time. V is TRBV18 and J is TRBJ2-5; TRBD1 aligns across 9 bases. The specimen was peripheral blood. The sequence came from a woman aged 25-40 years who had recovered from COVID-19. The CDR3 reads CASSPRGQGGETQYF. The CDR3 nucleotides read TGTGCCAGCTCACCCAGGGGACAGGGTGGCGAGACCCAGTACTTC. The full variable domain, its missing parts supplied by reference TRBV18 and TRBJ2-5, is NAGVMQNPRHLVRRRGQEARLRCSPMKGHSHVYWYRQLPEEGLKFMVYLQKENIIDESGMPKERFSAEFPKEGPSILRIQQVVRGDSAAYFCASSPRGQGGETQYFGPGTRLLVL.